This entry describes one TCR beta chain. Its antigen specificity is not known. The record has no base qualities; no much larger clone is one base away. Systemically healthy Caucasian individuals from Russia, about 38 in total and aged about 6 to 90 years, were included as donors. Each donor gave about 9.7 milliliters of peripheral blood, drawn into EDTA-treated Vacutainer tubes. Ficoll-Paque density-gradient centrifugation was used to isolate PBMCs, with at least 7 million per sample. Trizol reagent was used to extract total RNA from the PBMCs, yielding at least 5 micrograms per sample. Naive CD45RAhigh/CD27high T cell percentages were measured by flow cytometry on a PBMC aliquot from every donor. This entry belongs to a study of blood T cells in healthy people across ages (dated by TCRdb to 2014 to 2015). Background for the entire study: In model experiments, template switching captured about one uniquely barcoded TCR beta cDNA molecule for every two T cells. Using deep sequencing normalized with unique cDNA molecular identifiers, the study measured how TCR beta repertoire diversity changes with age. The donors were split into four age groups: young (average about 16 years), middle-aged (39), aged (more than 60) and long-lived (roughly 80). For two donors (one aged 18 to 30 and one aged 80 or older), the study analyzed two additional independent replicas of 1 million unique cDNA reads from the same blood draw.

CDR1 and CDR2 were assigned from the germline V gene (reference sequence) as MNHNY and SVGAGI. The CDR3, cysteine through phenylalanine, is 13 amino acids long. Only the CDR3 region is kept as DNA, spanning 39 bases read in frame from base 1. The trim is 4 bases for V and 6 bases for J, with a gap of 9 bases between the germline ends. The receptor library was made with 5' RACE. The listed sequencing device is Illumina HiSeq 2500. The second PCR ran for about 7 to 11 cycles and used a J-beta primer mix along with a sample-barcoded 5' primer. A template-switch 5' adaptor carrying 12 random nucleotides introduced a unique molecular identifier onto each TCR beta cDNA molecule. Each sample yielded at least 3 million CDR3-containing paired-end reads. First-strand cDNA synthesis was performed from all RNA using the Mint cDNA synthesis kit, with priming by a TRBC-specific oligonucleotide. After uracil-DNA glycosylase treatment, a first 18-cycle PCR used universal primers M1SS and BC2_uni_R on all cDNA. Regarding the original processing steps: For normalization, 1 million high-quality reads were randomly selected from each sample, with every read carrying a distinct molecular identifier. Instead of being binned into consensus sequences, reads with shared molecular identifiers were discarded. CDR3 identification, clonotype clustering and error correction used MiTCR with a Q25 quality threshold and the strictest error-elimination algorithm. A nonparametric unseen species model with Euler transformation was used to estimate lower-bound total TCR beta diversity. TCRdb reran the public reads through fastp at Q25 and MiXCR, keeping productive beta chains. CDR3 protein sequences are deduplicated, and each keeps its most common genes and DNA. For this entry, the V and J calls and clone size follow TCRdb and not the study's own pipeline. In all, the sample holds approximately 760,000 distinct CDR3 sequences, and approximately 25% of those were seen once. The ten largest make up roughly 9% of the sample.

What the research found in general, with its limitations: Donor CMV infection status was unknown, potentially confounding age-related changes in expanded clonotypes. As age increased, observed TCR beta diversity per million T cells dropped in a roughly linear way, and a significant reduction was already evident by age about 36. Bulk unsorted PBMC profiling prevented conclusive comparison of naive and antigen-experienced compartments. Estimates of total diversity from one million sequenced T cells were regarded as lower bounds and underestimates. Compared with the aged group, the long-lived group had more naive CD4+ T cells, fewer expanded clones and increased TCR diversity, a pattern suggesting age selection. A strong correlation was found between observed TCR beta diversity and the percentage of naive T cells measured by flow cytometry.

The sample also formed part of further work on T cells of mothers and their children. Drawing on the second study: Nine systemically healthy Caucasian individuals, comprising three mothers and their six children, were included as donors. cDNA synthesis used all of the extracted RNA, with around 1.6 ug of RNA in each 15 ul reaction. In the second PCR, the M1S primer added sample barcodes and 2-4 random nucleotides. Over 8 million TCR beta CDR3 reads were obtained for each mother, and about 3 million reads were obtained for each child. In both related and unrelated pairs, thymic selection shapes the output of TCR recombination in a similar way, with inherited differences having only a minor effect. Normalized repertoire overlap was always found to be slightly, but never significantly, higher in related mother-child pairs than in unrelated mother-child pairs. No persistent microchimeric T cell clones were found, with a detection sensitivity of around 100 clones per million clonotypes. Deep NGS was used in the study to compare the TCR beta repertoires of mothers and children and to look for features that separate related mother-child pairs from unrelated individuals. On average, the children were roughly 10 +/- 4 years old, while the mothers were about 37 +/- 4 years old. After adapter ligation was performed with NEBNext reagents, the libraries were sequenced on an Illumina HiSeq 2000 with 100+100 nt paired-end reads. To avoid cross-contamination, the mother libraries and the child libraries were prepared a month apart and sequenced in separate runs. Between about 500,000 and 2,100,000 distinct TCR beta clonotypes were identified per donor. Naive TCR beta clonotypes were estimated from low-frequency clonotypes matched to each donor's FACS-determined naive share, without sorting.

Recombination linked TRBV6-6 to TRBJ2-2; matching of 6 bases hints at TRBD1 as the D gene. The sequence came from a boy younger than 18 in good health. The sequencing sample was made of blood. The sequenced DNA: TGTGCCAGCAGTTCACAGGGACCCGGGGAGCTGTTTTTT. Its coded protein is CASSSQGPGELFF.